The 10 T cell receptor beta chains below all came from one sample that was sequenced in a study of T cell responses to AZD1222 COVID-19 vaccine. Libraries were prepared by immunoSEQ multiplex PCR; TCRdb keeps only in-frame clonotypes and omits some of them. The table shows around 94,000 clones, with about 85% occurring only once. The source material was peripheral blood, sampled 28 days after the second AZD1222 dose. The receptor source for this set is an adult who received the AZD1222 COVID-19 vaccine.

V is TRBV10-1 and J is TRBJ1-3; D ambiguous. Trimming left V 6 bases short and J 0 bases short, with 9 bases between. Germline V gene lookup returns CDR1 WNHNN and CDR2 SYGVQD (reference sequence). The CDR3 totals 14 residues. The CDR3 DNA sequence: TGCGCCAGCAGCCCGGACCTCTCTGGAAACACCATATATTTT. Amino acids: CASSPDLSGNTIYF.

This chain links TRBV6-6 with TRBJ2-3; tentatively, D is TRBD1 or TRBD2 (5 bases each). Germline lookup yields CDR1 MNHNY and CDR2 SVGAGI (reference sequence). Trimming shortened V by 1 base and J by 5 bases, and 13 bases separated the two germline ends. This CDR3 is 15 amino acids long. The DNA for the CDR3 is TGTGCCAGCAGTTACTTGGGACCCCAACTAGATACGCAGTATTTT. Residues: CASSYLGPQLDTQYF.

The V call is TRBV10-2, the J call TRBJ2-7, with 7 bases fitting TRBD2. Germline V CDR1 and CDR2: WSHSY, SAAADI. V was pared by 8 bases and J by 1 base, with 8 bases of the junction left unmatched. The CDR3 loop spans 14 amino acids. CDR3 coding DNA: TGCGCCAGCTCTAGCGGCTCGTATTCCTACGAGCAGTACTTC. Its translation is CASSSGSYSYEQYF.

A few counts support this clone. This rearrangement joins TRBV5-4 to TRBJ1-2; D may be TRBD1 (6 bases). The CDR3 is 14 residues long. Germline CDR1 SGHNT, CDR2 YYREEE (reference sequence). V lost 3 bases, J lost 5 bases, and 14 bases lay in between. CDR3 sequence reads: CASSSNRGLYGYTF. The CDR3 DNA follows: TGTGCCAGCAGCTCGAACCGGGGGCTATATGGCTACACCTTC.

The chain recombines TRBV6-5 with TRBJ2-2; D gene unclear. The CDR3 contains 16 residues. Trimming removed 0 bases at V and 0 bases at J, with 8 bases between. Germline V gene sequence: CDR1 MNHEY, CDR2 SVGAGI. The CDR3 bases are TGTGCCAGCAGTTACTCGATCCCGACGAACACCGGGGAGCTGTTTTTT. As protein: CASSYSIPTNTGELFF.

The chain combines TRBV5-4 with TRBJ1-1, with D maybe TRBD1 (5 bases). This CDR3 is built from 11 residues. The germline V and J ends were trimmed by 3 bases and 11 bases, with 11 bases remaining between them. Germline V gene data show CDR1 as SGHNT and CDR2 as YYREEE (reference sequence). The DNA of the CDR3 is TGTGCCAGCAGCTATGCTGGGGACGCTTTCTTT. Its translation is CASSYAGDAFF.

The gene calls are TRBV5-6 and TRBJ2-1; D is unclear. This CDR3 is built from 16 residues. The germline V gene has CDR1 SGHDT and CDR2 YYEEEE. V was trimmed by 4 bases and J by 4 bases, leaving 18 bases between them. CDR3 loop: CASSRLSEGPYNEQFF. The CDR3 DNA reads TGTGCCAGCAGCCGCCTTTCTGAAGGGCCGTACAATGAGCAGTTCTTC.

This clone was seen once. The rearrangement links TRBV28 to TRBJ2-1; weak D call: TRBD2 (5 bases). CDR3 length: 15 residues. Germline-derived CDR1 and CDR2 are MDHEN and SYDVKM. V lost 5 bases and J lost 0, with 11 bases in between. The CDR3 DNA is TGTGCCAGCAGTGTTAGCGTTTCCTCCTACAATGAGCAGTTCTTC. Translating gives CASSVSVSSYNEQFF.

The chain carries TRBV4-2 and TRBJ2-7; D remains unclear. This CDR3 has 15 amino acids. V was cut by 1 base and J by 3 bases, with 13 bases left in between. The V gene's germline CDR1 is LGHNA and CDR2 YNFKEQ. The CDR3 DNA reads TGTGCCAGCAGCCAAGCATATGGCCAGAACTACGAGCAGTACTTC. Its translation: CASSQAYGQNYEQYF.

This clone was seen just once. This rearrangement joins TRBV6-5 to TRBJ2-1; 10 nucleotides line up with TRBD2. With V trimmed by 6 bases and J by 6 bases, 8 bases remained unmatched. The CDR3 length is 15 residues. Germline assignment: CDR1 MNHEY and CDR2 SVGAGI. CDR3: CASSEREGVGNEQFF. Written as DNA, the CDR3 is TGTGCCAGCAGCGAGCGGGAGGGCGTGGGCAATGAGCAGTTCTTC.